The 8 T cell receptor beta chains below come from one sample, sequenced in a study of Ad26.COV2.S vaccination and SARS-CoV-2 variants. TCRdb's table, derived via immunoSEQ multiplex PCR, lists solely in-frame clones and lacks some. The profile shows about 180,000 clones, approximately 88% of them singletons. Sequences were derived from peripheral blood, sampled after recovery from COVID-19. All receptors derive from a human donor who had recovered from COVID-19.

This chain links TRBV5-1 with TRBJ2-1; no firm D call. CDR3 length equals 11 residues. The V and J ends lost 2 bases and 6 bases respectively, with 3 bases between them. Germline values: CDR1 SGHRS, CDR2 YFSETQ. CDR3 sequence reads: CASSFGNEQFF. The CDR3 coding sequence is TGCGCCAGCAGCTTCGGCAATGAGCAGTTCTTC. The whole variable domain, filled in from reference TRBV5-1 and TRBJ2-1, reads KAGVTQTPRYLIKTRGQQVTLSCSPISGHRSVSWYQQTPGQGLQFLFEYFSETQRNKGNFPGRFSGRQFSNSRSEMNVSTLELGDSALYLCASSFGNEQFFGPGTRLTVL.

The chain employs TRBV5-1 and TRBJ1-4, with 8 bases identical to TRBD1. The germline CDR1 and CDR2 sequences are SGHRS and YFSETQ. Trimming removed 1 base from V and 8 bases from J; junction bases left unmatched: 7. The CDR3 contains 15 residues. The CDR3 loop is CASSLPGQGGEKLFF. For the CDR3, the DNA is TGCGCCAGCAGCTTGCCTGGACAGGGAGGCGAAAAACTGTTTTTT.

V usage is TRBV6-1 and J usage is TRBJ2-2, with 11 bases lining up with TRBD2. Unmatched junction bases numbered 1, after V lost 2 bases and J lost 5 bases. In germline, CDR1 is MNHNS, CDR2 SASEGT. The CDR3 runs to 15 residues. The CDR3 reads CASSELAGGTGELFF. In DNA form, the CDR3 reads TGTGCCAGCAGTGAACTAGCGGGAGGTACCGGGGAGCTGTTTTTT.

This chain uses TRBV9 with TRBJ2-7, with 8 bases lining up with TRBD1. The germline V gene encodes CDR1 SGDLS and CDR2 YYNGEE. The junction had 10 bases not matched to a gene; V was cut back by 1 base and J by 7 bases. The CDR3 totals 15 residues. CDR3 coding DNA: TGTGCCAGCAGCGTATCCCCCCAGGGGGCTGAGGAGCAGTACTTC. Translation: CASSVSPQGAEEQYF.

The DNA of the CDR3 is TGTGCCAGCAGTTTATTCGGTTCGGATGAGCAGTTCTTC. Its translation: CASSLFGSDEQFF. J is TRBJ2-1 and V is TRBV27, with D uncertain. The germline V gene encodes CDR1 MNHEY and CDR2 SMNVEV (reference sequence). This CDR3 spans 13 amino acids. The V gene lost 1 base and the J gene lost 8 bases, with 9 bases spanning the gap.

This sequence joins TRBV25-1 and TRBJ1-2, with D possibly being TRBD1 (5 bases). V was clipped by 4 bases and J by 2 bases, with 23 bases between them. The V gene's germline CDR1 is MGHDK and CDR2 SYGVNS. CDR3 length: 18 amino acids. The CDR3 here is CASSANFGGGKENYGYTF. In DNA, the CDR3 is TGTGCCAGCAGTGCCAACTTCGGGGGGGGGAAAGAGAACTATGGCTACACCTTC.

The V and J genes are TRBV29-1 and TRBJ2-7; TRBD2 is a possible D gene (6 bases). Trimming shortened V by 5 bases and J by 7 bases, and 18 bases separated the two germline ends. The germline V gene has CDR1 SQVTM and CDR2 ANQGSEA. This CDR3 spans 13 amino acids. The CDR3 bases are TGCAGCGTTACCAGGACAACGGCGGGGGAGCAGTACTTC. Amino acids: CSVTRTTAGEQYF.

This chain uses TRBV7-2 with TRBJ2-7; a weak D match, TRBD1 (5 bases). The CDR3 consists of 15 residues. Germline V gives CDR1 SGHTA, CDR2 FQGNSA. V was trimmed by 2 bases and J by 5 bases, leaving 16 bases between them. The CDR3 nucleotides are TGTGCCAGCAGCTTATCGGCCCAGGGTCGCAACGAGCAGTACTTC. As protein: CASSLSAQGRNEQYF.